These 25 T cell receptor beta chains share one sample of origin, sequenced in a study of T cell responses to AZD1222 COVID-19 vaccine. Assay used: immunoSEQ multiplex PCR; TCRdb lists only in-frame clones, some missing. The sample records 140,000 to 150,000 clones, 90% to 95% being singletons. Sequenced material: peripheral blood, taken after recovery from COVID-19. Receptors originate from an adult who had recovered from COVID-19.

The chain couples TRBV2 to TRBJ2-1; D is unresolved. With 6 bases removed from V and 7 bases from J, the gap between germline ends came to 10 bases. CDR1 SNHLY and CDR2 FYNNEI come from the germline V gene. This CDR3 is 12 amino acids long. In nucleotides, the CDR3 is TGTGCCAGCAGCGGAGATACAAATGAGCAGTTCTTC. Translated, it gives CASSGDTNEQFF.

The chain joins TRBV28 to TRBJ1-6, with a weak D call TRBD1 (5 bases). The CDR3 is 13 residues long. Germline loops: CDR1 MDHEN, CDR2 SYDVKM. Trimming pared 4 bases from V and 11 bases from J, leaving 12 bases between. CDR3 nucleotide sequence: TGTGCCAGCAGTTCCCGGGGGTTTGCACCCCTCCACTTT. Its translation is CASSSRGFAPLHF. Full variable domain (outside the CDR3, taken from reference TRBV28 and TRBJ1-6): DVKVTQSSRYLVKRTGEKVFLECVQDMDHENMFWYRQDPGLGLRLIYFSYDVKMKEKGDIPEGYSVSREKKERFSLILESASTNQTSMYLCASSSRGFAPLHFGNGTRLTVT.

DNA for the CDR3: TGTGCCAGCAGCGTATCTGGCTGGGGTTCACCCCTCCACTTT. It is translated as CASSVSGWGSPLHF. The chain joins TRBV9 to TRBJ1-6, with D unclear. V lost 1 base and J lost 9, with 11 bases in between. Germline assignment: CDR1 SGDLS and CDR2 YYNGEE. The CDR3 extends over 14 amino acids.

The chain employs TRBV20-1 and TRBJ2-1; D not resolved. V was shortened by 5 bases and J by 9 bases, with 8 bases between the two germline ends. This CDR3 is built from 10 residues. In germline, CDR1 is DFQATT, CDR2 SNEGSKA (reference sequence). The CDR3 bases are TGCAGTGCTGGTAGCCTTGAGCAGTTCTTC. Translating it yields CSAGSLEQFF.

This CDR3 is CASSQGALGNTIYF. In nucleotides, the CDR3 is TGTGCCAGCAGCCAGGGGGCATTGGGAAACACCATATATTTT. J is TRBJ1-3 and V is TRBV28; 8 positions agree with TRBD1. CDR3 length: 14 amino acids. J was trimmed by 4 bases and V by 6 bases; bases with no gene match: 5. CDR1 and CDR2 (germline): MDHEN, SYDVKM.

CDR3 sequence reads: CSVEDRASGSSYEQYF. The DNA for the CDR3 is TGCAGCGTTGAAGATCGGGCTAGCGGGAGCTCCTACGAGCAGTACTTC. The chain joins TRBV29-1 to TRBJ2-7, with 10 bases aligning to TRBD2. Losses at the gene ends were 0 bases for V and 0 bases for J; bases not matched to a gene: 5. Germline CDR1 SQVTM, CDR2 ANQGSEA. This CDR3 region has 16 residues.

The chain employs TRBV19 and TRBJ2-1; 10 bases are a match to TRBD2. This CDR3 contains 14 residues. Per germline, CDR1 LNHDA and CDR2 SQIVND (reference sequence). V shed 8 bases, J shed 6 bases, and the junction held 7 bases outside the gene matches. CDR3 coding DNA: TGTGCCAGTCAGTCTAGCGGGAGTGGCAATGAGCAGTTCTTC. Translation: CASQSSGSGNEQFF.

The chain is built from TRBV5-6 and TRBJ1-2; the D is unclear. The V end was cut by 4 bases, the J end by 7 bases, with 11 bases between. The germline V gene encodes CDR1 SGHDT and CDR2 YYEEEE. This CDR3 is 12 amino acids long. The CDR3 sequence is CASSPRQRGYTF. The CDR3 DNA is TGTGCCAGCAGCCCGCGGCAGCGTGGCTACACCTTC.

This chain connects TRBV6-5 to TRBJ2-5, with D tentatively TRBD1 or TRBD2 (5 bases each). The V gene's germline CDR1 is MNHEY and CDR2 SVGAGI. CDR3 length: 14 amino acids. The ends were cut back, 2 bases at V and 1 base at J, with 8 bases in the middle. The CDR3 DNA sequence: TGTGCCAGCAGTTACGGGACCTCCCAAGAGACCCAGTACTTC. Its translation is CASSYGTSQETQYF.

This chain uses TRBV2 with TRBJ1-4; no definite D call. Trimming shortened V by 3 bases and J by 7 bases, and 6 bases separated the two germline ends. This CDR3 region has 12 residues. Germline loops: CDR1 SNHLY, CDR2 FYNNEI. The CDR3 sequence is CASSEVGEKLFF. The DNA for the CDR3 is TGTGCCAGCAGTGAGGTTGGTGAAAAACTGTTTTTT.

This chain connects TRBV5-1 to TRBJ1-6, with 7 bases matching TRBD1. J was trimmed by 9 bases and V by 4 bases; bases with no gene match: 7. CDR3 length: 14 residues. Germline lookup yields CDR1 SGHRS and CDR2 YFSETQ. CDR3 bases: TGCGCCAGCAGCCCAGGACAGGTTGGTTCACCCCTCCACTTT. It yields the protein CASSPGQVGSPLHF.

V and J are TRBV19 and TRBJ1-2; TRBD1 is a possible D gene (6 bases). Trimming took off 5 bases at V and 8 bases at J, with 21 bases between the two ends. From germline, CDR1 is LNHDA and CDR2 SQIVND (reference sequence). This CDR3 is built from 15 residues. CDR3 nucleotides: TGTGCCAGTAGTCACGAATCTACAGGGTCGCGGGGCTACACCTTC. It encodes CASSHESTGSRGYTF.

This clone was counted once. This sequence joins TRBV4-1 and TRBJ1-2; weak D call: TRBD1 (5 bases). This CDR3 spans 16 amino acids. CDR1 and CDR2 (germline): MGHRA, YSYEKL. V was cut by 4 bases and J by 6 bases, with 21 bases left in between. In DNA form, the CDR3 reads TGCGCCAGCAGCCTTTTGGGCAGGGTGTTAGGGGATGGCTACACCTTC. Amino acids: CASSLLGRVLGDGYTF.

This clone was seen more than once but under ten times. The chain uses TRBV28 and TRBJ1-2; tentatively, D is TRBD1 (5 bases). Germline loops: CDR1 MDHEN, CDR2 SYDVKM. The CDR3 is made up of 14 amino acids. Trimming took 6 bases from V and 8 from J, leaving 19 bases between them. As DNA, the CDR3 is TGTGCCAGCAGATTTCCCGACAGCCCCTACGGCTACACCTTC. Its protein product is CASRFPDSPYGYTF.

This chain uses TRBV5-1 with TRBJ2-7; TRBD1 might be the D (5 bases). Germline V gene data show CDR1 as SGHRS and CDR2 as YFSETQ. The V end lost 3 bases, the J end lost 3 bases, and 16 bases lay between the germline ends. The CDR3 spans 15 residues. The CDR3 nucleotides read TGCGCCAGCAGCTCGCAGGGTATTCGGAACTACGAGCAGTACTTC. The encoded protein is CASSSQGIRNYEQYF.

Here the CDR3 DNA reads TGTGCCACCAGCAGGGACAGGGGTGCGGAAAAACTGTTTTTT. Protein: CATSRDRGAEKLFF. The chain combines TRBV15 with TRBJ1-4, with 9 bases matching TRBD1. The V segment lost 3 bases and the J segment 8 bases; nucleotides outside the gene matches: 4. Germline assignment: CDR1 LNHNV and CDR2 YYDKDF (reference sequence). This CDR3 has 14 residues.

The V gene is TRBV28, the J gene TRBJ1-5; 8 bases fit TRBD1. Germline lookup yields CDR1 MDHEN and CDR2 SYDVKM. V dropped 4 bases and J dropped 2; count of bases not matched to a gene: 7. This CDR3 comprises 16 residues. CDR3 in DNA: TGTGCCAGCAGTTGGGCAGGGGGCGCGGGCAATCAGCCCCAGCATTTT. As protein: CASSWAGGAGNQPQHF. The variable domain in full, with the rest retrieved from reference TRBV28 and TRBJ1-5, is DVKVTQSSRYLVKRTGEKVFLECVQDMDHENMFWYRQDPGLGLRLIYFSYDVKMKEKGDIPEGYSVSREKKERFSLILESASTNQTSMYLCASSWAGGAGNQPQHFGDGTRLSIL.

The rearrangement links TRBV11-2 to TRBJ2-3; 9 nucleotides match TRBD1. The CDR3 is 15 amino acids. Unmatched junction bases numbered 7, after V lost 4 bases and J lost 5 bases. The germline gives CDR1 SGHAT, CDR2 FQNNGV. CDR3 bases: TGTGCCAGCAGCTCAGCCGGGACAGGGATAGATACGCAGTATTTT. This sequence encodes CASSSAGTGIDTQYF.

The chain couples TRBV10-3 to TRBJ2-7, with 7 bases aligning to TRBD1. CDR1 and CDR2 (germline): ENHRY, SYGVKD. V was clipped by 6 bases and J by 2 bases; unmatched bases: 10. This CDR3 region has 15 residues. The chain's CDR3 is CAISVTGTVAYEQYF. CDR3 bases: TGTGCCATCAGCGTAACCGGGACAGTAGCCTACGAGCAGTACTTC.

CDR3 nucleotides: TGTGCCAGCAGCGTAATAAACACAGATACGCAGTATTTT. Translating gives CASSVINTDTQYF. The chain combines TRBV5-6 with TRBJ2-3; D ambiguous. Germline CDR1 SGHDT, CDR2 YYEEEE. Trimming took 4 bases from V and 2 from J, leaving 8 bases between them. The CDR3 contains 13 residues.

This rearrangement joins TRBV28 to TRBJ1-6, with D maybe TRBD1 (5 bases). Germline CDR1 reads MDHEN; CDR2 reads SYDVKM. The CDR3 is made up of 15 amino acids. The V gene lost 5 bases and the J gene lost 8 bases, with 16 bases spanning the gap. DNA for the CDR3: TGTGCCAGCAGTCCCTCGGGGGTGGGATATTCACCCCTCCACTTT. It encodes CASSPSGVGYSPLHF.

V gene TRBV30 combines with J gene TRBJ2-6, with 10 bases aligning to TRBD1. This CDR3 is 13 amino acids long. J gave up 9 bases and V 7 bases, and 6 bases lay outside the gene matches. Germline loops: CDR1 GTSNPN, CDR2 SVGIG (reference sequence). The CDR3 DNA sequence: TGTGCCTTCACGGGACAGGGGAACAACGTCCTGACTTTC. Protein: CAFTGQGNNVLTF.

V usage is TRBV28 and J usage is TRBJ1-5, with TRBD1 matching over 9 bases. The length of the CDR3 is 17 residues. CDR1 and CDR2 from the germline V gene are MDHEN and SYDVKM. With V trimmed by 4 bases and J by 7 bases, 14 bases remained unmatched. CDR3 in amino acids: CASSSGQGVAGDQPQHF. CDR3 sequence (DNA): TGTGCCAGCAGTTCGGGACAGGGCGTCGCAGGGGACCAGCCCCAGCATTTT. The full variable domain, with the rest looked up from reference TRBV28 and TRBJ1-5, is DVKVTQSSRYLVKRTGEKVFLECVQDMDHENMFWYRQDPGLGLRLIYFSYDVKMKEKGDIPEGYSVSREKKERFSLILESASTNQTSMYLCASSSGQGVAGDQPQHFGDGTRLSIL.

V gene TRBV27 combines with J gene TRBJ2-3, with TRBD1 as a possible D gene (5 bases). CDR1 and CDR2 (germline): MNHEY, SMNVEV (reference sequence). The V and J ends lost 5 bases and 2 bases respectively, with 8 bases between them. This CDR3 is built from 13 residues. In DNA form, the CDR3 reads TGTGCCAGCAGTCCAGGGTTCACAGATACGCAGTATTTT. Its translation is CASSPGFTDTQYF.

The genes are TRBV6-5 and TRBJ2-2; 8 bases are shared with TRBD1. J was trimmed by 4 bases and V by 10 bases; bases with no gene match: 8. This CDR3 has 14 residues. The V gene's germline CDR1 is MNHEY and CDR2 SVGAGI. CDR3 region: CATSGQGSTGELFF. The CDR3 DNA reads TGTGCCACTTCAGGACAGGGTAGCACCGGGGAGCTGTTTTTT.